This T cell receptor (beta chain) derives from a study of CD8 T cells in Susac syndrome. At the level of the study: When blood was drawn, the patients with Susac syndrome were therapy-naive, on corticosteroids, or on intravenous immunoglobulin alone.

The germline V gene encodes CDR1 SNHLY and CDR2 FYNNEI. Trimming pared 8 bases from V and 0 bases from J, leaving 8 bases between. The CDR3 totals 13 residues. Reverse transcription of about 0.5 to 1 ug RNA used random hexamers. Via MiXCR, TCRdb re-called the immunoSEQ multiplex PCR reads, giving one row per CDR3 protein. The sample holds approximately 190,000 distinct CDR3 sequences, 85% to 95% seen once. Material: CD8+ T cells from PBMCs. The chain carries TRBV2 and TRBJ2-1; D remains unclear. This receptor was obtained from a human donor with Susac syndrome. The CDR3 sequence is CASRAVSYNEQFF. In DNA, the CDR3 is TGTGCCAGCCGGGCCGTCTCCTACAATGAGCAGTTCTTC.